These 27 T cell receptor beta chains came from one sample sequenced in a study of T cell changes during pregnancy in multiple sclerosis. Assay: immunoSEQ multiplex PCR; the TCRdb copy retains only in-frame clones and omits some. The sample carries 70,000 to 95,000 clones, about 90% recorded once. Sequencing used CD4+ T cells from peripheral blood mononuclear cells, obtained in the second trimester of pregnancy. All receptors derive from a female donor with multiple sclerosis, enrolled in a pregnancy study.

CDR3 coding DNA: TGTGCCAGCAGTGACCAGGGGATTTTTTCCCCTGGGCGTATCGGGGAGCTGTTTTTT. This sequence encodes CASSDQGIFSPGRIGELFF. The chain couples TRBV6-1 to TRBJ2-2; D may be TRBD1 (6 bases). The CDR3 has 19 amino acids. Trimming pared 3 bases from V and 7 bases from J, leaving 27 bases between. From germline, CDR1 is MNHNS and CDR2 SASEGT.

The chain is built from TRBV7-2 and TRBJ1-2, with D maybe TRBD1 (6 bases). Germline lookup yields CDR1 SGHTA and CDR2 FQGNSA. Deletions cut 2 bases from V and 3 bases from J, with 10 bases between. This CDR3 is built from 14 residues. The CDR3 DNA is TGTGCCAGCAGCTTACAGTCAGGGGACTATGGCTACACCTTC. It codes for CASSLQSGDYGYTF.

The rearrangement joins TRBV7-2 to TRBJ2-1; tentatively, D is TRBD1 (6 bases). V was cut by 5 bases and J by 8 bases, with 25 bases left in between. Per the germline V gene, CDR1 is SGHTA and CDR2 is FQGNSA. The CDR3 consists of 17 residues. The CDR3 coding sequence is TGTGCCAGCAGCGAATTTTCAGGGGTTCTTATTACCGATGAGCAGTTCTTC. Its translation is CASSEFSGVLITDEQFF.

The rearrangement uses TRBV7-9 and TRBJ2-5, with 10 nucleotides matching TRBD2. The germline gives CDR1 SEHNR, CDR2 FQNEAQ (reference sequence). The CDR3 runs 14 residues. V shed 2 bases, J shed 4 bases, and the junction held 1 base outside the gene matches. CDR3 in amino acids: CASSLLAGVETQYF. As DNA, the CDR3 is TGTGCCAGCAGCTTACTAGCGGGGGTAGAGACCCAGTACTTC.

The chain carries TRBV5-1 and TRBJ1-1; 11 positions match TRBD1. Germline-derived CDR1 and CDR2 are SGHRS and YFSETQ. The trim removed 4 bases at V and 4 bases at J, leaving 6 bases unmatched. CDR3 size: 15 residues. The CDR3 sequence is CASSGGTGGSTEAFF. The CDR3 DNA follows: TGCGCCAGCAGCGGAGGGACAGGGGGGAGCACTGAAGCTTTCTTT.

CDR3 nucleotide sequence: TGTGCCAGCAGCGTAGTTCAGGGGATGACGGGGGGCGGGGGTGAGCAGTTCTTC. Its translation is CASSVVQGMTGGGGEQFF. The chain combines TRBV9 with TRBJ2-1, with D possibly TRBD2 on 7 matching bases. Per the germline V gene, CDR1 is SGDLS and CDR2 is YYNGEE. The CDR3 is 18 amino acids. V dropped 0 bases and J dropped 9 bases, with 25 bases sitting between them.

This sequence joins TRBV18 and TRBJ1-5, with 9 bases that match TRBD1. Trimming cost V 8 bases and J 3 bases; bases outside gene matches: 5. CDR3 length: 14 residues. Germline V gene sequence: CDR1 KGHSH, CDR2 LQKENI. CDR3 amino acids: CASTRTGVNQPQHF. CDR3 sequence (DNA): TGTGCCAGCACGCGGACAGGGGTCAATCAGCCCCAGCATTTT.

The rearrangement uses TRBV6-1 and TRBJ2-1, with D tentatively TRBD2 (6 bases). This CDR3 has 15 amino acids. Between the trimmed V and J ends, which lost 3 bases and 8 bases, there was a span of 17 bases. Germline CDR1 reads MNHNS; CDR2 reads SASEGT. The CDR3 region is CASSDLTRVGHEQFF. The CDR3 DNA reads as TGTGCCAGCAGTGACTTGACTAGAGTGGGGCATGAGCAGTTCTTC.

This chain uses TRBV28 with TRBJ2-1; 8 nucleotides line up with TRBD2. The V gene's germline CDR1 is MDHEN and CDR2 SYDVKM. This CDR3 has 16 amino acids. Germline trimming cut 10 bases from V and 7 bases from J; bases unmatched to any gene: 18. CDR3 loop: CATTPARAGGTNEQFF. The CDR3 coding sequence is TGTGCCACGACCCCGGCCCGTGCGGGAGGCACGAATGAGCAGTTCTTC.

This chain links TRBV6-1 with TRBJ1-2; D is uncertain. CDR1 and CDR2 from the germline V gene are MNHNS and SASEGT. The CDR3 runs to 15 residues. V lost 4 bases, J lost 5 bases, and 17 bases lay in between. The CDR3 sequence is CASSALTMGRYGYTF. CDR3 bases: TGTGCCAGCAGTGCCCTTACCATGGGCCGTTATGGCTACACCTTC.

The rearrangement uses TRBV7-9 and TRBJ1-1; D remains ambiguous. CDR1 is SEHNR and CDR2 is FQNEAQ in the germline V gene (reference sequence). The CDR3 covers 14 residues. Trimming removed 5 bases at V and 4 bases at J, with 14 bases between. CDR3 nucleotide sequence: TGTGCCAGCAGCCCCAGAGCACGGGGCACTGAAGCTTTCTTT. This gives the protein CASSPRARGTEAFF. Full variable domain (remainder filled in from reference TRBV7-9 and TRBJ1-1): DTGVSQNPRHKITKRGQNVTFRCDPISEHNRLYWYRQTLGQGPEFLTYFQNEAQLEKSRLLSDRFSAERPKGSFSTLEIQRTEQGDSAMYLCASSPRARGTEAFFGQGTRLTVV.

The J gene is TRBJ1-5, the V gene TRBV28; possibly TRBD1 for D (5 bases). CDR3 length: 12 residues. V lost 7 bases and J lost 9, with 13 bases in between. Germline V lookup: CDR1 MDHEN, CDR2 SYDVKM. This CDR3 reads CASIGAVWPQHF. The DNA for the CDR3 is TGTGCCAGCATTGGGGCAGTTTGGCCCCAGCATTTT.

This chain joins TRBV19 and TRBJ1-6; TRBD1 agrees at 7 bases. CDR1 LNHDA and CDR2 SQIVND come from the germline V gene (reference sequence). The CDR3 is 13 amino acids. V lost 6 bases, J lost 7 bases, and 3 bases stayed unmatched. Here the CDR3 DNA reads TGTGCCAGTAGGCTACAGGGGAATTCACCCCTCCACTTT. Its protein product is CASRLQGNSPLHF.

The chain carries TRBV7-9 and TRBJ1-2; D perhaps matches TRBD1 (5 bases). The germline V gene encodes CDR1 SEHNR and CDR2 FQNEAQ (reference sequence). V was trimmed by 1 base and J by 2 bases, leaving 11 bases between them. This CDR3 has 15 residues. This CDR3 reads CASSLEGAPNYGYTF. The DNA of the CDR3 is TGTGCCAGCAGCTTAGAAGGGGCCCCAAACTATGGCTACACCTTC.

The rearrangement links TRBV29-1 to TRBJ2-7, with D unresolved. CDR1 is SQVTM and CDR2 is ANQGSEA in the germline V gene. Trimming pared 2 bases from V and 3 bases from J, leaving 8 bases between. The CDR3 consists of 12 residues. The DNA of the CDR3 is TGCAGCGTTGAAACAGTTAGCTACGAGCAGTACTTC. Amino acids: CSVETVSYEQYF.

The gene calls are TRBV7-9 and TRBJ1-1; tentatively, D is TRBD1 (6 bases). This CDR3 has 15 residues. Trimming took off 6 bases at V and 0 bases at J, with 14 bases between the two ends. CDR1 and CDR2 (germline): SEHNR, FQNEAQ (reference sequence). CDR3 loop: CASSSNRVVNTEAFF. The DNA for the CDR3 is TGTGCCAGCAGTTCTAACAGGGTGGTGAACACTGAAGCTTTCTTT.

The V gene is TRBV18, the J gene TRBJ1-5; a weak D match, TRBD1 (6 bases). The CDR3 contains 14 residues. Trimming removed 6 bases from V and 10 bases from J, with 19 bases in between. The V gene's germline CDR1 is KGHSH and CDR2 LQKENI. In DNA, the CDR3 is TGTGCCAGCTCGACAAACGGACAGAATGAACCCCAGCATTTT. It encodes CASSTNGQNEPQHF.

CDR3 in amino acids: CASSSGLAGVSDTQYF. In nucleotides, the CDR3 is TGCGCCAGCAGCTCGGGACTAGCGGGAGTATCAGATACGCAGTATTTT. V is TRBV5-1 and J is TRBJ2-3, with 14 bases that match TRBD2. Unmatched junction bases numbered 4, after V lost 3 bases and J lost 4 bases. The CDR3 consists of 16 residues. CDR1 SGHRS and CDR2 YFSETQ come from the germline V gene.

The chain joins TRBV19 to TRBJ1-1; tentatively, D is TRBD1 (6 bases). The CDR3 spans 12 residues. The germline V and J ends were trimmed by 3 bases and 5 bases, with 7 bases remaining between them. CDR1 LNHDA and CDR2 SQIVND come from the germline V gene (reference sequence). CDR3 DNA: TGTGCCAGTAGTATTCAGGGGACTGAAGCTTTCTTT. It yields the protein CASSIQGTEAFF.

The count of this clone is one. V is TRBV10-2 and J is TRBJ2-3, with D perhaps matching TRBD2 (6 bases). The CDR3 extends over 15 amino acids. The germline gives CDR1 WSHSY, CDR2 SAAADI. The ends were cut back, 2 bases at V and 1 base at J, with 10 bases in the middle. CDR3 nucleotide sequence: TGCGCCAGCAGTGAGAGGGGAGGTGGCACAGATACGCAGTATTTT. Translated: CASSERGGGTDTQYF.

This chain links TRBV7-2 with TRBJ1-3; D not certain. V was clipped by 2 bases and J by 0 bases, with 14 bases between them. Germline V gene sequence: CDR1 SGHTA, CDR2 FQGNSA. The CDR3 runs 17 residues. CDR3 sequence (DNA): TGTGCCAGCAGCTTATCCCTCCTGCGGGACTCTGGAAACACCATATATTTT. It is translated as CASSLSLLRDSGNTIYF.

The sample holds a few counts of this clone. V and J are TRBV19 and TRBJ2-5; D not certain. This CDR3 is 15 amino acids long. The germline gives CDR1 LNHDA, CDR2 SQIVND (reference sequence). V shed 3 bases and J shed 1 base, with 12 bases lying between them. The CDR3 bases are TGTGCCAGTAGTATTGGCAACAGTTTCCAAGAGACCCAGTACTTC. It codes for CASSIGNSFQETQYF. The variable domain in full, with the rest retrieved from reference TRBV19 and TRBJ2-5, is DGGITQSPKYLFRKEGQNVTLSCEQNLNHDAMYWYRQDPGQGLRLIYYSQIVNDFQKGDIAEGYSVSREKKESFPLTVTSAQKNPTAFYLCASSIGNSFQETQYFGPGTRLLVL.

This rearrangement joins TRBV11-2 to TRBJ2-7; the match to TRBD1 covers 11 bases. The germline gives CDR1 SGHAT, CDR2 FQNNGV. After removal of 6 bases from V and 2 bases from J, the junction contained 9 bases not matched to a gene. This CDR3 region has 16 residues. CDR3 coding DNA: TGTGCCAGCAGGCGTAATCCGGGACAGGGGGCCTACGAGCAGTACTTC. This gives the protein CASRRNPGQGAYEQYF.

This clone was seen just once. The chain has TRBV9 and TRBJ1-4; 7 bases line up with TRBD1. CDR1 and CDR2 (germline): SGDLS, YYNGEE. The CDR3 totals 16 residues. The V gene end was trimmed by 4 bases and the J gene end by 6 bases; junction bases not matched to a gene: 12. DNA for the CDR3: TGTGCCAGCAGCCCCACTCATTCAGGGGGTTATGAAAAACTGTTTTTT. It encodes CASSPTHSGGYEKLFF.

The CDR3 sequence: CASSLERGSTEAFF. CDR3 sequence (DNA): TGTGCCAGCAGCTTGGAAAGGGGGAGCACTGAAGCTTTCTTT. This chain links TRBV5-4 with TRBJ1-1; perhaps TRBD1 as D (6 bases). Trimming pared 0 bases from V and 4 bases from J, leaving 10 bases between. The CDR3 has 14 amino acids. CDR1 is SGHNT and CDR2 is YYREEE in the germline V gene (reference sequence).

CDR3 protein: CASSPGTSGRVTKQYF. CDR3 sequence (DNA): TGTGCCAGCAGCCCCGGGACTAGCGGGAGAGTTACGAAGCAGTACTTC. The rearrangement links TRBV5-4 to TRBJ2-7, with TRBD2 matching over 14 bases. This CDR3 spans 16 amino acids. V trimming: 4 bases; J trimming: 8 bases; junction bases outside the gene matches: 11. Germline V gives CDR1 SGHNT, CDR2 YYREEE (reference sequence). The full variable domain, with the rest looked up from reference TRBV5-4 and TRBJ2-7, is ETGVTQSPTHLIKTRGQQVTLRCSSQSGHNTVSWYQQALGQGPQFIFQYYREEENGRGNFPPRFSGLQFPNYSSELNVNALELDDSALYLCASSPGTSGRVTKQYFGPGTRLTVT.

The gene calls are TRBV9 and TRBJ1-4; 10 bases map to TRBD1. CDR1 and CDR2 from the germline V gene are SGDLS and YYNGEE. This CDR3 is built from 15 residues. J lost 8 bases, V lost 4 bases, and 8 bases had no gene match. The DNA of the CDR3 is TGTGCCAGCAGCCCCGGGGACAGGGGAGGAGAAAAACTGTTTTTT. It yields the protein CASSPGDRGGEKLFF.